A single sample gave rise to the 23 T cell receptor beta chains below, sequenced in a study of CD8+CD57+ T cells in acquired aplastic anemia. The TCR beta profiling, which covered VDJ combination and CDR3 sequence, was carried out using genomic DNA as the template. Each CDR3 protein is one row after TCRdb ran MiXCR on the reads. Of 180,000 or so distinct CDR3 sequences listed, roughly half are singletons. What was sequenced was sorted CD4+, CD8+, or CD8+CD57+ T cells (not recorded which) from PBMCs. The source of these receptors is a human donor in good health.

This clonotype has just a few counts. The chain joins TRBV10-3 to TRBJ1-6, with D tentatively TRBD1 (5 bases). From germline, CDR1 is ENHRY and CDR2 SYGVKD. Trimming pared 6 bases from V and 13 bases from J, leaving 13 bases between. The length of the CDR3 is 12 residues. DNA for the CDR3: TGTGCCATCAGCCTAGACAGTACGCCCCTCCACTTT. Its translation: CAISLDSTPLHF.

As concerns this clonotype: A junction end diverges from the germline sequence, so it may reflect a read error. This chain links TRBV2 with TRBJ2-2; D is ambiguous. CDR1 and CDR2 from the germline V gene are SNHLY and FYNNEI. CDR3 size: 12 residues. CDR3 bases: TGTGCCAGCAGGGAAGACACCGGGGAGCTGTTTTTT. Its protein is CASREDTGELFF.

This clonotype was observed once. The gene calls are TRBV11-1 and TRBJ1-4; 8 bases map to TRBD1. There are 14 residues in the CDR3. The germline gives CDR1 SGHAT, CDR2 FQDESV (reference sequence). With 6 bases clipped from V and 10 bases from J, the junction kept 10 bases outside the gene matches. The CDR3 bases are TGTGCCAGCAGAGAACGGACAGGGCTAGGAAAACTGTTTTTT. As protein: CASRERTGLGKLFF.

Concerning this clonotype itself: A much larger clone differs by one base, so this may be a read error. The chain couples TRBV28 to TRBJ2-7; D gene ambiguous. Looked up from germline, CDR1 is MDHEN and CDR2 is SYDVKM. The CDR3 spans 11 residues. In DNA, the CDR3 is TGTGCCAGCAGTTTGACCCACGAGCAGCACTTC. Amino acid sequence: CASSLTHEQHF.

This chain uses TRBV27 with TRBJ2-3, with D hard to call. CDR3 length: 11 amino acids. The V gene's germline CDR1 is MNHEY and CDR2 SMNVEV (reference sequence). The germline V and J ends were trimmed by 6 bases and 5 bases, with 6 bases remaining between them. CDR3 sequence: CASSRGDTQYF. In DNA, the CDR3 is TGTGCCAGCAGCCGAGGAGATACGCAGTATTTT.

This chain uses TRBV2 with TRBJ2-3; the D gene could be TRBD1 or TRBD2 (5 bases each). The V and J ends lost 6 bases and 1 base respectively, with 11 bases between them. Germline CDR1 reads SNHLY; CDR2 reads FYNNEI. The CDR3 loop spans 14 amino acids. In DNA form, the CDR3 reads TGTGCCAGCAGGATACCGGGACGCACAGATACGCAGTATTTT. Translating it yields CASRIPGRTDTQYF.

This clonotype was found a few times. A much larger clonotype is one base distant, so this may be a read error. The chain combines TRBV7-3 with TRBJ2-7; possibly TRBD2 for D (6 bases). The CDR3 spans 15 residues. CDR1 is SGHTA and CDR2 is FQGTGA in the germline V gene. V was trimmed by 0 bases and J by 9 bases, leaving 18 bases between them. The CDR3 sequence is CASSLTRESSHGQYF. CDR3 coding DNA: TGTGCCAGCAGCTTAACCCGGGAGTCTTCCCACGGGCAGTACTTC.

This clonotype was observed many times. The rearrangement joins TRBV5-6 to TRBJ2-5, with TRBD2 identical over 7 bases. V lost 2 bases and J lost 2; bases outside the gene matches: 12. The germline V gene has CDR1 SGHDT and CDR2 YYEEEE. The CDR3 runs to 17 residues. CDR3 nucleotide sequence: TGTGCCAGCAGCTTAGGTATATCAGCGGGAATTCAAGAGACCCAGTACTTC. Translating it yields CASSLGISAGIQETQYF.

CDR3 bases: TGTGCCAGCAGCCAAGTAGAAAATGAGCAGTTCTTC. Its translation: CASSQVENEQFF. This sequence joins TRBV3-1 and TRBJ2-1; no clear D. The length of the CDR3 is 12 residues. Germline V gene sequence: CDR1 LGHDT, CDR2 YNNKEL (reference sequence). The V end lost 1 base, the J end lost 7 bases, and 5 bases lay between the germline ends.

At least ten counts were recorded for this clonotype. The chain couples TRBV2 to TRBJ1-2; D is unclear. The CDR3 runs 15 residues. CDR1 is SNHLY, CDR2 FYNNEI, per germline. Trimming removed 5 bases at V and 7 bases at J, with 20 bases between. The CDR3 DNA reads TGTGCCAGCAGTTATTCCGGGAGCCCGAGCGCTGGCTACACCTTC. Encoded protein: CASSYSGSPSAGYTF.

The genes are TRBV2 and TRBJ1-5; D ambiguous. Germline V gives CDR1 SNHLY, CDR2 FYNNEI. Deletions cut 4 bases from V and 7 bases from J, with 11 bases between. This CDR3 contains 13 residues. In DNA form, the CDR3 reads TGTGCCAGCAGTGCTTTGATTAGGCAGCCCCAGCATTTT. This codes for CASSALIRQPQHF.

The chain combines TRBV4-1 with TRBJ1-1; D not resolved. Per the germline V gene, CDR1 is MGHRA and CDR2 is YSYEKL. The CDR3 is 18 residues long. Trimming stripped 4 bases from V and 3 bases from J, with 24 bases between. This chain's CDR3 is CASSRKTWAVGLDTEAFF. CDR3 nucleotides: TGCGCCAGCAGCCGGAAGACTTGGGCAGTGGGCTTGGACACTGAAGCTTTCTTT.

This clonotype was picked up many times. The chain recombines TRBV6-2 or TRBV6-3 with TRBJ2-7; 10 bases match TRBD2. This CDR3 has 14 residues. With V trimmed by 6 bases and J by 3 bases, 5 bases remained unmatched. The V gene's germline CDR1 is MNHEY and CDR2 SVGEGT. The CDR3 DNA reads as TGTGCCAGCAGGTTCGCTAGCGGGAGCTACGAGCAGTACTTC. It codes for CASRFASGSYEQYF.

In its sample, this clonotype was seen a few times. The CDR3 DNA follows: TGCGCCAGCAGCCAGAGGGAATCCGGGACTAGTCTCTACAATGAGCAGTTCTTC. Translated: CASSQRESGTSLYNEQFF. The genes are TRBV4-1 and TRBJ2-1; 8 bases align to TRBD2. The CDR3 has 18 amino acids. V shed 3 bases, J shed 3 bases, and the junction held 13 bases outside the gene matches. Per germline, CDR1 MGHRA and CDR2 YSYEKL.

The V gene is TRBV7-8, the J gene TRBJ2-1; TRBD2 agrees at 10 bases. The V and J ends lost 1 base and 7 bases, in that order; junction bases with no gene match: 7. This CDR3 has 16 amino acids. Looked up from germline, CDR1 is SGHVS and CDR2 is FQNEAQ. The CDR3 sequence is CASSLEASGSYNEQFF. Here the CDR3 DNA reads TGTGCCAGCAGCTTAGAGGCTAGCGGGAGCTATAATGAGCAGTTCTTC. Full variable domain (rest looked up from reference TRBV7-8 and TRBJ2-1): GAGVSQSPRYKVAKRGQDVALRCDPISGHVSLFWYQQALGQGPEFLTYFQNEAQLDKSGLPSDRFFAERPEGSVSTLKIQRTQQEDSAVYLCASSLEASGSYNEQFFGPGTRLTVL.

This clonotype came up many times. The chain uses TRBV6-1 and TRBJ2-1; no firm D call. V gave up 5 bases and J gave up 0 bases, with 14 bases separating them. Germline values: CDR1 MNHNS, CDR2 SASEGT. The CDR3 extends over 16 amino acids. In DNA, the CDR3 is TGTGCCAGCAGTACCCGACCCTCGGCCTCCTACAATGAGCAGTTCTTC. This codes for CASSTRPSASYNEQFF.

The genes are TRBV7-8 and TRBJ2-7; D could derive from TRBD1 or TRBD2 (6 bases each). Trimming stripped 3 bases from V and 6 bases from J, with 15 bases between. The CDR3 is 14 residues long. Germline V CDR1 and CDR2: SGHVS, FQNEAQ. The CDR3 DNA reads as TGTGCCAGCAGCTTGGGGGGCGCAACACCCGAGCAGTACTTC. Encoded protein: CASSLGGATPEQYF.

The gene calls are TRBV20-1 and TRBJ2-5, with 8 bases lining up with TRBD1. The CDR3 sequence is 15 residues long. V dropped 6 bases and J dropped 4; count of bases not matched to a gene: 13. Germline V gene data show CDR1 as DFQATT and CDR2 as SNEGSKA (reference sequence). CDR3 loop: CSARRQGARTETQYF. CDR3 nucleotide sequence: TGCAGTGCCCGCCGGCAGGGGGCGCGAACAGAGACCCAGTACTTC.

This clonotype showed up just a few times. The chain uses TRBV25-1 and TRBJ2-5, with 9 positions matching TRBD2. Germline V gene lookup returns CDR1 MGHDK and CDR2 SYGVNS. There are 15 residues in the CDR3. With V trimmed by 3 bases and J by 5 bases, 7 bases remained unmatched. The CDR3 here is CASSDAGGPRETQYF. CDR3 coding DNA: TGTGCCAGCAGTGATGCGGGAGGGCCCCGTGAGACCCAGTACTTC.

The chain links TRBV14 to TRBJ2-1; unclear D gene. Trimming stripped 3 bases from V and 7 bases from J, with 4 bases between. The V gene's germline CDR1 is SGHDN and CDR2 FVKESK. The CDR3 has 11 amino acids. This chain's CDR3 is CASSHANEQFF. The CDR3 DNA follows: TGTGCCAGCAGCCATGCAAATGAGCAGTTCTTC.

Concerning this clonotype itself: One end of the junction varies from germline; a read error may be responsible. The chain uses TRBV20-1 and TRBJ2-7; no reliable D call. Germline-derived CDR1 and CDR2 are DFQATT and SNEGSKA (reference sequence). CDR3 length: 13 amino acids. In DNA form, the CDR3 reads TGCAGTGCTAGAGATCCTAGAACCTACGCGCAGTACTTC. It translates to CSARDPRTYAQYF.

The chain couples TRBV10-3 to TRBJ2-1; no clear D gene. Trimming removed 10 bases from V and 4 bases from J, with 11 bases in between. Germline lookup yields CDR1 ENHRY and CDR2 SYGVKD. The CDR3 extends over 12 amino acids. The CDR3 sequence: CASVDDYNEQFF. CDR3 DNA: TGTGCCAGCGTTGACGATTACAATGAGCAGTTCTTC.

The CDR3: CSGVLPGRPQETQYF. The CDR3 DNA is TGCAGTGGGGTCTTACCGGGGAGGCCTCAAGAGACCCAGTACTTC. The rearrangement links TRBV20-1 to TRBJ2-5, with a weak D call TRBD2 (6 bases). This CDR3 spans 15 amino acids. Germline V gene data show CDR1 as DFQATT and CDR2 as SNEGSKA (reference sequence). Trimming cost V 7 bases and J 2 bases, with 20 bases left between them.